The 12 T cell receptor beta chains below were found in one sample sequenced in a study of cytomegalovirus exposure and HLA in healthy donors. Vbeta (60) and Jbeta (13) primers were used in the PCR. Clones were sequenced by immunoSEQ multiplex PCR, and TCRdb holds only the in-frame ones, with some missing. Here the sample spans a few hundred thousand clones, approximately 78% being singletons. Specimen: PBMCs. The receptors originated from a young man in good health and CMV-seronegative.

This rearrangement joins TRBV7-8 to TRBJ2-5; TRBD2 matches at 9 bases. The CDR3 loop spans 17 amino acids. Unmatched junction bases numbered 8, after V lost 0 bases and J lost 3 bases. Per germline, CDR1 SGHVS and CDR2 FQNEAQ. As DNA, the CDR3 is TGTGCCAGCAGCTTAGCGGTCCAGCGGGGGGTCAAAGAGACCCAGTACTTC. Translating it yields CASSLAVQRGVKETQYF.

CDR3 region: CASSSGTSGGVYNEQFF. DNA of the CDR3: TGTGCCAGCAGCTCGGGGACTAGCGGGGGGGTATACAATGAGCAGTTCTTC. The gene calls are TRBV11-2 and TRBJ2-1; 16 bases line up with TRBD2. CDR1 is SGHAT and CDR2 is FQNNGV in the germline V gene. The CDR3 is 17 amino acids. V lost 4 bases and J lost 4; bases outside the gene matches: 4.

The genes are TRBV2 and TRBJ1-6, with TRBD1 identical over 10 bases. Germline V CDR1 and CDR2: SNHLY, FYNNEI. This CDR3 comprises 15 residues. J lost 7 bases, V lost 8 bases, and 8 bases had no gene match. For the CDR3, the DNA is TGTGCCAGCGCCCAGTCGGGACAGGGGAATTCACCCCTCCACTTT. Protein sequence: CASAQSGQGNSPLHF.

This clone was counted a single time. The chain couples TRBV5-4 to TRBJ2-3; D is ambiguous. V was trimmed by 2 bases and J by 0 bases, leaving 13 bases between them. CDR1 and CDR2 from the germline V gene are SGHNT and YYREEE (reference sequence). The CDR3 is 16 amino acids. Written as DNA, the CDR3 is TGTGCCAGCAGCTTCGTTGGTCGGGTTAGCACAGATACGCAGTATTTT. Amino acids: CASSFVGRVSTDTQYF.

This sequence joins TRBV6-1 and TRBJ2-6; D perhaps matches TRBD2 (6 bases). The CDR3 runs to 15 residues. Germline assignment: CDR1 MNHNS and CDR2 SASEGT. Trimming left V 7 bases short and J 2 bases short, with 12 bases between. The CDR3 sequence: CASTLGGAGANVLTF. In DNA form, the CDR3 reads TGTGCCAGCACACTGGGCGGGGCTGGGGCCAACGTCCTGACTTTC.

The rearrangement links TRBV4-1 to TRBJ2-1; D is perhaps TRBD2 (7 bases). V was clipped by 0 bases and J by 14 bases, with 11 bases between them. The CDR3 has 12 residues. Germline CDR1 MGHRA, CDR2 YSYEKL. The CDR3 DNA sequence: TGCGCCAGCAGCCAAGAAGGGGGGGGGAAGTTCTTC. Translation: CASSQEGGGKFF.

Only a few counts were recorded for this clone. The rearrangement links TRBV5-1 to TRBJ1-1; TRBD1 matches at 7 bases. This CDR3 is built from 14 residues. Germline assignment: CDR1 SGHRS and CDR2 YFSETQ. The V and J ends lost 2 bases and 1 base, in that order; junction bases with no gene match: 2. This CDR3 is CASSFSGGNTEAFF. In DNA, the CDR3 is TGCGCCAGCAGCTTTTCAGGGGGGAACACTGAAGCTTTCTTT.

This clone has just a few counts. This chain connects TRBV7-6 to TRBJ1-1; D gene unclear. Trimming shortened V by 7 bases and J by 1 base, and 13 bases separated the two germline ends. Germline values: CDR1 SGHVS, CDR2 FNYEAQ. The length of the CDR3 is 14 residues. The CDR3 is CASTVGTGNTEAFF. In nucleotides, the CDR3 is TGTGCCAGCACCGTAGGTACGGGGAACACTGAAGCTTTCTTT.

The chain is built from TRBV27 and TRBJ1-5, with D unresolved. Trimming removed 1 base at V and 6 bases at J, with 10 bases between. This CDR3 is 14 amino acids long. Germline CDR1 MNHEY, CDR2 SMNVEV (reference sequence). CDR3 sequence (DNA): TGTGCCAGCAGTTTATGGTTCGGGAGTCAGCCCCAGCATTTT. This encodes CASSLWFGSQPQHF.

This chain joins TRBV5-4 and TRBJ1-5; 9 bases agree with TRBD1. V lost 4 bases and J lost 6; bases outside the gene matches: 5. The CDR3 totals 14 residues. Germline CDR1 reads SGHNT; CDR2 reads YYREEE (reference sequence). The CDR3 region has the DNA TGTGCCAGCAGCCTGGGACAGGGAAGTCAGCCCCAGCATTTT. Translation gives CASSLGQGSQPQHF.

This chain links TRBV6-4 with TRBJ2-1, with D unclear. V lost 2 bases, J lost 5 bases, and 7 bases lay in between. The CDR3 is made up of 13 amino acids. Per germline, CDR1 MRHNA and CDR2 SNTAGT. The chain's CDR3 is CASSDTGDNEQFF. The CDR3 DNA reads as TGTGCCAGCAGTGACACCGGAGACAATGAGCAGTTCTTC.

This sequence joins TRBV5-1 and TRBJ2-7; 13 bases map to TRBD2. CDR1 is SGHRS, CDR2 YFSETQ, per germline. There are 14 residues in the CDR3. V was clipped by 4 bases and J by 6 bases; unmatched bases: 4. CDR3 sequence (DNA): TGCGCCAGCAGCCAAGGGACTAGCGGGGCCGAGCAGTACTTC. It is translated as CASSQGTSGAEQYF.